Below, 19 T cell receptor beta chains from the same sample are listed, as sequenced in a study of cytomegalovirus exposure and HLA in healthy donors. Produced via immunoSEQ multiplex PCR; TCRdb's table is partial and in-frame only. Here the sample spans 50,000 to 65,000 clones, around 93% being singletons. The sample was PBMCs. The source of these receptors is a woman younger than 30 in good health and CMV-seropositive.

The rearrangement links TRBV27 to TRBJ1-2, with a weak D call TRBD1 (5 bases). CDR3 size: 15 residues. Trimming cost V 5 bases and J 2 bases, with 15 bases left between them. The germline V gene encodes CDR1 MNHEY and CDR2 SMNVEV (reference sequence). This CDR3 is CASSPQGGTNYGYTF. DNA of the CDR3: TGTGCCAGCAGTCCCCAGGGAGGAACAAACTATGGCTACACCTTC.

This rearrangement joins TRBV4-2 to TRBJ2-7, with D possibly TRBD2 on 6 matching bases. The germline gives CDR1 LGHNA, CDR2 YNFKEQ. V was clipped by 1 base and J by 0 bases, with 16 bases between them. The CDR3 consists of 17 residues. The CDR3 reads CASSQGRAAGISYEQYF. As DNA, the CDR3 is TGTGCCAGCAGCCAAGGGAGGGCAGCAGGGATCTCCTACGAGCAGTACTTC.

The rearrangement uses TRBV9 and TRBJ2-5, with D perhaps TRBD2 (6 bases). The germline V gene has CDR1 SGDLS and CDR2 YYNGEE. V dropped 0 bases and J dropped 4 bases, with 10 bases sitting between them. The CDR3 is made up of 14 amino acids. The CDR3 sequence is CASSVAGVPETQYF. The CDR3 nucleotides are TGTGCCAGCAGCGTAGCGGGAGTACCAGAGACCCAGTACTTC.

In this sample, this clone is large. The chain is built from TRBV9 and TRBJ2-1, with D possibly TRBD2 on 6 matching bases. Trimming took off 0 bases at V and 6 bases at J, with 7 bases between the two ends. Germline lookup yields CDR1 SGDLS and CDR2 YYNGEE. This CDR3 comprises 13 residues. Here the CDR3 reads CASSVATSNEQFF. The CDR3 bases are TGTGCCAGCAGCGTAGCGACTAGCAATGAGCAGTTCTTC. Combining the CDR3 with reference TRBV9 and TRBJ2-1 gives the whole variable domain DSGVTQTPKHLITATGQRVTLRCSPRSGDLSVYWYQQSLDQGLQFLIQYYNGEERAKGNILERFSAQQFPDLHSELNLSSLELGDSALYFCASSVATSNEQFFGPGTRLTVL.

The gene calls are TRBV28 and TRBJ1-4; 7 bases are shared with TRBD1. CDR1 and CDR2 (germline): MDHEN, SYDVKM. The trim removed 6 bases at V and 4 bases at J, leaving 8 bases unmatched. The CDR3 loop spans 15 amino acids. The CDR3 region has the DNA TGTGCCAGCAGCCAAGGGACAGTTATTAATGAAAAACTGTTTTTT. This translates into CASSQGTVINEKLFF.

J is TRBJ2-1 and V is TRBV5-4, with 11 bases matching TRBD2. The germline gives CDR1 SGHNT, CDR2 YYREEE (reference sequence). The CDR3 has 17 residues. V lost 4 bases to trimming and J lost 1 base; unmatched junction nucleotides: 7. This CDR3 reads CASSVTSGSWSYNEQFF. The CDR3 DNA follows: TGTGCCAGCAGCGTTACTAGCGGGAGTTGGTCCTACAATGAGCAGTTCTTC.

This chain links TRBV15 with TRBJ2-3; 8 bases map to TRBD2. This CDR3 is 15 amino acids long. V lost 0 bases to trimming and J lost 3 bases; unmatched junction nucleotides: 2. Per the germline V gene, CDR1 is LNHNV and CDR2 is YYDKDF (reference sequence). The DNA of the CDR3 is TGTGCCACCAGCAGAGAGGGACTAGTAACAGATACGCAGTATTTT. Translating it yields CATSREGLVTDTQYF.

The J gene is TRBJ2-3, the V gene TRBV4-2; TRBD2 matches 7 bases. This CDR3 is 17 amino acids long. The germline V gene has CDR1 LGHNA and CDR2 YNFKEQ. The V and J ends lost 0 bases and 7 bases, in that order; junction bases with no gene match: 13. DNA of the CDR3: TGTGCCAGCAGCCAAGAAATACCCTCAGCGGGGTCGTATACGCAGTATTTT. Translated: CASSQEIPSAGSYTQYF.

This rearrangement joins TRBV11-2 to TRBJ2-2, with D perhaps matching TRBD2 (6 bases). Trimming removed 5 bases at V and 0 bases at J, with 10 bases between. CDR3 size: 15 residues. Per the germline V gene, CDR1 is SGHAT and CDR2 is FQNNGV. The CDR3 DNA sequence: TGTGCCAGCAGCATAAGCGGGTCGAACACCGGGGAGCTGTTTTTT. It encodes CASSISGSNTGELFF.

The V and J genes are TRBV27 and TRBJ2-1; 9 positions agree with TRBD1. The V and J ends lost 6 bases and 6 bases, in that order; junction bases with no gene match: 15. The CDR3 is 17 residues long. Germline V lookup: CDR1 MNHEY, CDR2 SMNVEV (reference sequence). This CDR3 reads CASSLQDSGTGINEQFF. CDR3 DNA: TGTGCCAGCAGCCTACAGGACTCCGGGACAGGGATCAATGAGCAGTTCTTC.

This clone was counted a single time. The CDR3 bases are TGTGCCAGCAGCCAAGAGGCTGTGGCTGCAACTAATGAAAAACTGTTTTTT. It codes for CASSQEAVAATNEKLFF. The rearrangement links TRBV4-2 to TRBJ1-4; D is unresolved. Germline values: CDR1 LGHNA, CDR2 YNFKEQ. This CDR3 is 17 amino acids long. Between the trimmed V and J ends, which lost 0 bases and 0 bases, there was a span of 11 bases.

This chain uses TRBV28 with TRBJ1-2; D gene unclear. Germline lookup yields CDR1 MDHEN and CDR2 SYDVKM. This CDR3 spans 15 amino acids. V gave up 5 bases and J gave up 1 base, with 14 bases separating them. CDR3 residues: CASSHRPEDNYGYTF. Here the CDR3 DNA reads TGTGCCAGCAGTCACCGGCCAGAGGATAACTATGGCTACACCTTC.

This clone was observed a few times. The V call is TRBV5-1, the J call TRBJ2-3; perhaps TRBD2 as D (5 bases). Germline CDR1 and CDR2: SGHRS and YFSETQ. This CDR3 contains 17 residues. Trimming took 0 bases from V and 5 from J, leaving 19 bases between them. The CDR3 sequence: CASSLGGPAGRGDTQYF. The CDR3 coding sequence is TGCGCCAGCAGCTTGGGGGGTCCTGCGGGCCGAGGAGATACGCAGTATTTT.

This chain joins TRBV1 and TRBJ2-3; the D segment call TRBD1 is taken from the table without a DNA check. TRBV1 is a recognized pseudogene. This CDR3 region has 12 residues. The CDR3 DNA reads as TGCACCAGCAGCCAAGCCAGTGATACGCAGTATTTT. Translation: CTSSQASDTQYF.

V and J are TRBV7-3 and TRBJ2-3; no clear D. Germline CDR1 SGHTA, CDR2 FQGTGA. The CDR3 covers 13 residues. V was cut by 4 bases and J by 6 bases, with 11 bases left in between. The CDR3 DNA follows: TGTGCCAGCAGCTCCCCGAGTTTGGATACGCAGTATTTT. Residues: CASSSPSLDTQYF.

The CDR3, as DNA: TGTGCCAGCAGTTCTAGCGGGGGGGCCACAGATACGCAGTATTTT. It codes for CASSSSGGATDTQYF. The rearrangement uses TRBV28 and TRBJ2-3, with 12 bases lining up with TRBD2. Germline assignment: CDR1 MDHEN and CDR2 SYDVKM. The CDR3 is made up of 15 amino acids. J was trimmed by 2 bases and V by 4 bases; bases with no gene match: 1. The complete variable domain, with remaining parts taken from reference TRBV28 and TRBJ2-3, reads DVKVTQSSRYLVKRTGEKVFLECVQDMDHENMFWYRQDPGLGLRLIYFSYDVKMKEKGDIPEGYSVSREKKERFSLILESASTNQTSMYLCASSSSGGATDTQYFGPGTRLTVL.

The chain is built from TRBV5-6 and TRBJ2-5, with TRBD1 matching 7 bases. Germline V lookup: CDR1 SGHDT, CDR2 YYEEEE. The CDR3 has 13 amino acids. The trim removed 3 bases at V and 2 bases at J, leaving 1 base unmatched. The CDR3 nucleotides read TGTGCCAGCAGCTGGGACAGTCAAGAGACCCAGTACTTC. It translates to CASSWDSQETQYF.

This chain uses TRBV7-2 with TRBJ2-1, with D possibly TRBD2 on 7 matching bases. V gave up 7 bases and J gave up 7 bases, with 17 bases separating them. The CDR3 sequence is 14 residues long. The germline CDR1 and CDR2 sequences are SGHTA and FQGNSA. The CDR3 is CASTLEGGLNEQFF. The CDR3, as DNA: TGTGCCAGCACCCTTGAGGGGGGGCTTAATGAGCAGTTCTTC.

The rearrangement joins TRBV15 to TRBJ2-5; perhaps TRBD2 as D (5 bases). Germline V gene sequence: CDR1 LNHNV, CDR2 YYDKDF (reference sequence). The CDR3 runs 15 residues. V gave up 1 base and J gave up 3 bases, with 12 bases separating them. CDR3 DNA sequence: TGTGCCACCAGCAGAGGAAGGGCGCGGGAAGAGACCCAGTACTTC. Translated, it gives CATSRGRAREETQYF.